The 2 T cell receptor beta chains in this list originate from one sample, sequenced in a study of neoadjuvant nivolumab and ipilimumab in lung cancer. Sequencing used immunoSEQ multiplex PCR; TCRdb keeps in-frame clones, though not all of them. The table includes 9,700 or so clones, around 77% detected once. This specimen was tumor tissue, taken after neoadjuvant nivolumab, alone or with ipilimumab, at or shortly before surgery. These receptors originate from an adult with non-small cell lung cancer. Some clones in this sample may be carry-over from other donors' samples.

The chain employs TRBV6-1 and TRBJ1-2; 8 bases map to TRBD1. Germline CDR1 reads MNHNS; CDR2 reads SASEGT. V lost 9 bases to trimming and J lost 6 bases; unmatched junction nucleotides: 9. The CDR3 has 13 amino acids. CDR3 bases: TGTGCCAGTGCTATGACAGGGGAGGATGGCTACACCTTC. Amino acids: CASAMTGEDGYTF.

This clone was recorded only once. The chain links TRBV4-3 to TRBJ2-1, with 13 bases lining up with TRBD2. CDR3 length: 16 residues. Per the germline V gene, CDR1 is LGHNA and CDR2 is YSLEER. V shed 2 bases, J shed 4 bases, and the junction held 2 bases outside the gene matches. Here the CDR3 DNA reads TGCGCCAGCAGCCAACTGGGACTAGCGGGGTACAATGAGCAGTTCTTC. As protein: CASSQLGLAGYNEQFF.